This TCR beta chain is drawn from a study of OX40 agonist ivuxolimab in advanced cancers. TCRdb's table, derived via immunoSEQ multiplex PCR, lists solely in-frame clones and lacks some. The sample carries approximately 100,000 clones, around 91% recorded once. The count of this clone is one. V was clipped by 1 base and J by 4 bases; unmatched bases: 11. Germline assignment: CDR1 MGHRA and CDR2 YSYEKL. CDR3 length equals 20 residues. The sequencing here drew on CD4+ or CD8+ T cells sorted from blood, taken in a trial of the OX40 agonist ivuxolimab. The chain recombines TRBV4-1 with TRBJ2-3; TRBD2 aligns across 16 bases. This clonotype was sampled from an adult with an advanced solid tumor such as melanoma, head and neck, liver or kidney cancer. CDR3 sequence: CASSQAPGLAGGLDADTQYF. The DNA for the CDR3 is TGCGCCAGCAGCCAAGCGCCGGGACTAGCGGGAGGGCTGGATGCAGATACGCAGTATTTT.